This T cell receptor (beta chain) stems from a study of Ad26.COV2.S vaccination and SARS-CoV-2 variants. For the study at large: Ad26.COV2.S given intramuscularly, once or twice 56 days apart.

Produced via immunoSEQ multiplex PCR; TCRdb's table is partial and in-frame only. The sample lists a few hundred thousand clones; 83% were seen once. The treatment is: over 15 received Ad26.COV2.S at low or high dose, single or two shots; 5 received placebo; per-sample allocation not given. Specimen acquisition occurred on day 63 following the initial vaccine or placebo injection. Trimming cost V 1 base and J 2 bases, with 3 bases left between them. The CDR3 totals 12 residues. CDR1 and CDR2 from the germline V gene are LGHDT and YNNKEL (reference sequence). This chain uses TRBV3-1 (or the pseudogene TRBV3-2) with TRBJ2-7; no reliable D call. Sample: peripheral blood, taken in a trial of Ad26.COV2.S vaccine versus placebo. The receptor was isolated from a person aged 18-65 years who received the Ad26.COV2.S COVID-19 vaccine or a placebo. CDR3 amino acids: CASSQAAYEQYF. Written as DNA, the CDR3 is TGTGCCAGCAGCCAAGCCGCCTACGAGCAGTACTTC.